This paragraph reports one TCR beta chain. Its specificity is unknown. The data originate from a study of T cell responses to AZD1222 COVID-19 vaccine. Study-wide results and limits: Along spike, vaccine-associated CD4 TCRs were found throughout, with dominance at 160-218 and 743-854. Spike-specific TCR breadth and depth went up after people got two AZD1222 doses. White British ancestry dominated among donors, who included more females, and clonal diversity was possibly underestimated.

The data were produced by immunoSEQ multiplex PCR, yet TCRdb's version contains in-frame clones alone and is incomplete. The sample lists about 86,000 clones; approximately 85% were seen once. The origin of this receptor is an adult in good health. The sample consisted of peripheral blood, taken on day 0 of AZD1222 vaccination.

The CDR3 here is CASSLFAVGGAEQYF. The CDR3 DNA sequence: TGTGCCAGCAGTTTATTCGCCGTGGGAGGGGCCGAGCAGTACTTC. This rearrangement joins TRBV27 to TRBJ2-7; 7 bases are a match to TRBD2. J gave up 6 bases and V 1 base, and 9 bases lay outside the gene matches. Germline V gene data show CDR1 as MNHEY and CDR2 as SMNVEV (reference sequence). This CDR3 has 15 amino acids.